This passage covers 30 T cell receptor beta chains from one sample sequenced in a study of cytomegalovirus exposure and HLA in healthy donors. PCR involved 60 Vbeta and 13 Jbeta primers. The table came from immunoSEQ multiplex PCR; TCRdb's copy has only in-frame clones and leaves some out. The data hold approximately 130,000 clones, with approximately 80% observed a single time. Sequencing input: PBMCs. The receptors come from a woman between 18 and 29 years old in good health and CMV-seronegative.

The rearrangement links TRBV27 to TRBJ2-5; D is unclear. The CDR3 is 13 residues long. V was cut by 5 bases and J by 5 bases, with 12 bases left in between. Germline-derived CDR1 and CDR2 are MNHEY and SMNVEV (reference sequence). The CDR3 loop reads CASSPRRSETQYF. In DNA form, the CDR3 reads TGTGCCAGCAGTCCCCGTAGGAGCGAGACCCAGTACTTC.

In nucleotides, the CDR3 is TGCGCCAGCAGCCCGACTAGCGGTGCCTACGAGCAGTACTTC. It is translated as CASSPTSGAYEQYF. The rearrangement joins TRBV10-2 to TRBJ2-7; 9 nucleotides line up with TRBD2. CDR1 WSHSY and CDR2 SAAADI come from the germline V gene. The V gene end was trimmed by 6 bases and the J gene end by 2 bases; junction bases not matched to a gene: 5. The CDR3 contains 14 residues.

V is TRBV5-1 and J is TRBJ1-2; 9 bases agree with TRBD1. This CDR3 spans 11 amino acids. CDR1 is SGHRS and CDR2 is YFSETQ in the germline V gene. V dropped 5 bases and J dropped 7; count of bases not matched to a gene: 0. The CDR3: CASRDRGGYTF. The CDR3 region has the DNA TGCGCCAGCAGGGACAGGGGTGGCTACACCTTC.

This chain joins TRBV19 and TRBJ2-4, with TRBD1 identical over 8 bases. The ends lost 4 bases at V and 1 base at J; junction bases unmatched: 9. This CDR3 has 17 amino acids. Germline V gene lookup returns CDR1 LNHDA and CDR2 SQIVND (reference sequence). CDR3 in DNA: TGTGCCAGTAGTACGGGACAGGCCAGGTTGGCCAAAAACATTCAGTACTTC. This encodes CASSTGQARLAKNIQYF. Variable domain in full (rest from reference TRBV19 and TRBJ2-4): DGGITQSPKYLFRKEGQNVTLSCEQNLNHDAMYWYRQDPGQGLRLIYYSQIVNDFQKGDIAEGYSVSREKKESFPLTVTSAQKNPTAFYLCASSTGQARLAKNIQYFGAGTRLSVL.

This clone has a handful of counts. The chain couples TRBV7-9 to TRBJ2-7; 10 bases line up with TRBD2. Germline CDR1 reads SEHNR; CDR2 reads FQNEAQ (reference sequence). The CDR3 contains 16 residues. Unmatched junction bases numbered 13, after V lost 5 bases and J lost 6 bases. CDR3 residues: CASSPRSTSGSSEQYF. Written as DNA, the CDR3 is TGTGCCAGCAGCCCCCGATCGACTAGCGGGTCTTCCGAGCAGTACTTC.

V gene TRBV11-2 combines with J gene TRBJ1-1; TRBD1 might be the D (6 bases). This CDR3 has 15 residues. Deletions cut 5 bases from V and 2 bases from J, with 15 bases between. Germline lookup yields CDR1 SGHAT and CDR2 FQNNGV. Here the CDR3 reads CASSARQGRNTEAFF. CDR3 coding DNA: TGTGCCAGCAGCGCACGTCAGGGGCGAAACACTGAAGCTTTCTTT. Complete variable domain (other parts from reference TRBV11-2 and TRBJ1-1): EAGVAQSPRYKIIEKRQSVAFWCNPISGHATLYWYQQILGQGPKLLIQFQNNGVVDDSQLPKDRFSAERLKGVDSTLKIQPAKLEDSAVYLCASSARQGRNTEAFFGQGTRLTVV.

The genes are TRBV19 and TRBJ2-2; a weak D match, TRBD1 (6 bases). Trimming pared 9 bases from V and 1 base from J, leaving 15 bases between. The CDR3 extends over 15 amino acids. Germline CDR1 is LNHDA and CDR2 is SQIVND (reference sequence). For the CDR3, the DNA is TGTGCCAGCCGGGCTGGACAGTTGAACACCGGGGAGCTGTTTTTT. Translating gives CASRAGQLNTGELFF.

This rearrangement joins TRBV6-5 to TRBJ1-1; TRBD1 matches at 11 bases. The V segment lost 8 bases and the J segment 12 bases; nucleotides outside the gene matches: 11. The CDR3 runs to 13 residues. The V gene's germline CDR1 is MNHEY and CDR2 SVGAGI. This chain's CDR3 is CASAKGQGGGTFF. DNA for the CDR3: TGTGCCAGCGCTAAGGGACAGGGGGGTGGGACTTTCTTT.

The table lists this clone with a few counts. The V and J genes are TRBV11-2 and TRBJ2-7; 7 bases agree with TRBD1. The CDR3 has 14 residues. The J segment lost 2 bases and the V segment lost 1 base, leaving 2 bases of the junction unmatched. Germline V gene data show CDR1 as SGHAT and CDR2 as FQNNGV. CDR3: CASSLATGTYEQYF. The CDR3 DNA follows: TGTGCCAGCAGCTTAGCGACAGGGACCTACGAGCAGTACTTC.

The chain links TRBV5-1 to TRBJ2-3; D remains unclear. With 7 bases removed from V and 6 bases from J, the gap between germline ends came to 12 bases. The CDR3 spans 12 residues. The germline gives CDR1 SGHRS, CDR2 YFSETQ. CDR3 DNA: TGCGCCAGCCGCCCAAACACGGATACGCAGTATTTT. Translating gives CASRPNTDTQYF.

CDR3 region: CAWRVPDSPEAFF. The DNA for the CDR3 is TGTGCCTGGAGGGTCCCCGACAGCCCTGAAGCTTTCTTT. V and J are TRBV30 and TRBJ1-1; a possible D gene is TRBD1 (5 bases). Germline values: CDR1 GTSNPN, CDR2 SVGIG (reference sequence). V was clipped by 3 bases and J by 6 bases, with 14 bases between them. CDR3 size: 13 residues.

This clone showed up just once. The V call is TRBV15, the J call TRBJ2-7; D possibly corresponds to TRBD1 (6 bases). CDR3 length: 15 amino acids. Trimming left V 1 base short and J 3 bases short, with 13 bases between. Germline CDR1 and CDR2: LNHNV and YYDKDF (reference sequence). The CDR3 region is CATSRVGGRGYEQYF. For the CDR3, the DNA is TGTGCCACCAGCAGAGTAGGCGGCAGGGGCTACGAGCAGTACTTC.

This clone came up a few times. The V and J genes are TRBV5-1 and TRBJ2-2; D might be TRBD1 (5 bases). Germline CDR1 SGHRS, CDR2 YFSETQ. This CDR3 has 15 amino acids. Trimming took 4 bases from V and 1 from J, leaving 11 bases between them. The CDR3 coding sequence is TGCGCCAGCAGCGACAAAACAGGGAACACCGGGGAGCTGTTTTTT. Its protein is CASSDKTGNTGELFF.

The CDR3 nucleotides are TGCAGTGCTAGAAGCAACGAGCAGTACTTC. Encoded protein: CSARSNEQYF. The J gene is TRBJ2-7, the V gene TRBV20-1; D is uncertain. V dropped 2 bases and J dropped 5 bases, with 4 bases sitting between them. CDR3 size: 10 residues. In germline, CDR1 is DFQATT, CDR2 SNEGSKA (reference sequence).

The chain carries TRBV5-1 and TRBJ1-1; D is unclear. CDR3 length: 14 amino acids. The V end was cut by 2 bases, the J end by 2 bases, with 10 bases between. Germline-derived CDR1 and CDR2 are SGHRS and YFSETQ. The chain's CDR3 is CASSLKPGNTEAFF. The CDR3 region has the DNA TGCGCCAGCAGCTTAAAACCAGGAAACACTGAAGCTTTCTTT.

CDR3 region: CATTGVNTEAFF. CDR3 DNA: TGTGCCACAACAGGAGTGAACACTGAAGCTTTCTTT. The chain recombines TRBV10-3 with TRBJ1-1; D may be TRBD1 (5 bases). Germline-derived CDR1 and CDR2 are ENHRY and SYGVKD. The length of the CDR3 is 12 residues. V was pared by 10 bases and J by 0 bases, with 9 bases between.

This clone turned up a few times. The CDR3 loop is CSALQGQYGYTF. The CDR3 DNA follows: TGCAGCGCACTACAGGGGCAATATGGCTACACCTTC. The chain employs TRBV29-1 and TRBJ1-2; 7 positions agree with TRBD1. The CDR3 consists of 12 residues. The junction had 7 bases not matched to a gene; V was cut back by 7 bases and J by 5 bases. CDR1 and CDR2 (germline): SQVTM, ANQGSEA.

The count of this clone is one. CDR3 DNA: TGTGCCAGCAGCATACCCGGGGAACAATACGAGCAGTACTTC. Protein: CASSIPGEQYEQYF. The chain has TRBV5-4 and TRBJ2-7; D may be TRBD2 (5 bases). V dropped 4 bases and J dropped 4 bases, with 15 bases sitting between them. The CDR3 loop spans 14 amino acids. The germline V gene has CDR1 SGHNT and CDR2 YYREEE (reference sequence).

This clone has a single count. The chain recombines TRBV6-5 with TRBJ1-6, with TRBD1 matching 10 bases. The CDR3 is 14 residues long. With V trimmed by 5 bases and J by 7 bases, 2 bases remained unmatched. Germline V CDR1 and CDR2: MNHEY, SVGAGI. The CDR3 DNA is TGTGCCAGCAGTAGGACAGGGGGAAATTCACCCCTCCACTTT. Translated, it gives CASSRTGGNSPLHF.

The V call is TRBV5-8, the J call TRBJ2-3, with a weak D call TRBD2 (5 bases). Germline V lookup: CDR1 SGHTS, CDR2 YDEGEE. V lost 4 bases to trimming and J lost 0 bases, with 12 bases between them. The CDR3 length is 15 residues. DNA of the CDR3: TGTGCCAGCAGCGAAGGACTGTCTAGCACAGATACGCAGTATTTT. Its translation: CASSEGLSSTDTQYF.

CDR3 residues: CASSVGQEPNQPQHF. DNA for the CDR3: TGTGCCAGCAGCGTGGGACAGGAGCCTAATCAGCCCCAGCATTTT. The V and J genes are TRBV2 and TRBJ1-5; 8 bases align to TRBD1. With V trimmed by 6 bases and J by 4 bases, 8 bases remained unmatched. The length of the CDR3 is 15 residues. The germline V gene has CDR1 SNHLY and CDR2 FYNNEI.

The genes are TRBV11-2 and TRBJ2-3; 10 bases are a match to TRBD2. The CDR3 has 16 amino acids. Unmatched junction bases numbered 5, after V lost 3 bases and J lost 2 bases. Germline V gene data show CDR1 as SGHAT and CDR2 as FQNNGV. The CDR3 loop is CASSLGTSVITDTQYF. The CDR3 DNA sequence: TGTGCCAGCAGCTTGGGGACTAGCGTAATCACAGATACGCAGTATTTT.

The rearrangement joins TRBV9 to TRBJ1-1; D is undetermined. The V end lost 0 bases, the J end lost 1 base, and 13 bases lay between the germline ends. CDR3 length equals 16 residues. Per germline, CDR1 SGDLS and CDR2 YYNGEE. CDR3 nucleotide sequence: TGTGCCAGCAGCGTAGATCCGACGCGGAAGAACACTGAAGCTTTCTTT. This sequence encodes CASSVDPTRKNTEAFF.

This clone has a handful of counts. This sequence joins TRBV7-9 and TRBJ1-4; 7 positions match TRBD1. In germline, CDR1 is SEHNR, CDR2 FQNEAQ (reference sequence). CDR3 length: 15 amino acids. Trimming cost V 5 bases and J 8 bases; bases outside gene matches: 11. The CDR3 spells CASSPSGTDKEKLFF. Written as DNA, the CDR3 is TGTGCCAGCAGCCCCTCCGGGACAGACAAAGAAAAACTGTTTTTT.

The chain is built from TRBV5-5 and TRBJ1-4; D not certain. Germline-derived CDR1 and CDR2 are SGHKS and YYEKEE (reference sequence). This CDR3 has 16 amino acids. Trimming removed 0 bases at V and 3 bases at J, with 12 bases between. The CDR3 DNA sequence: TGTGCCAGCAGCTTGGATGCGGCACTGGCTAATGAAAAACTGTTTTTT. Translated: CASSLDAALANEKLFF.

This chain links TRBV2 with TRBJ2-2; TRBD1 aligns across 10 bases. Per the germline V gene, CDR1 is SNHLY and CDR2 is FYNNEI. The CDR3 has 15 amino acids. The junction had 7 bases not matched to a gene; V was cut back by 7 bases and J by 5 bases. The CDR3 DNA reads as TGTGCCAGCAAGGGACAGGGGACAGGGACCGGGGAGCTGTTTTTT. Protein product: CASKGQGTGTGELFF. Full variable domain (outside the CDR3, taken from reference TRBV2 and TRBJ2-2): EPEVTQTPSHQVTQMGQEVILRCVPISNHLYFYWYRQILGQKVEFLVSFYNNEISEKSEIFDDQFSVERPDGSNFTLKIRSTKLEDSAMYFCASKGQGTGTGELFFGEGSRLTVL.

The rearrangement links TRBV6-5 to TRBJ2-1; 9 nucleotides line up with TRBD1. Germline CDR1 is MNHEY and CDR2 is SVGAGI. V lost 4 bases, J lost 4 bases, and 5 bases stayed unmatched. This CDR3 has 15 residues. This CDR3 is CASSFDRGIYNEQFF. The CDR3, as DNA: TGTGCCAGCAGTTTTGACAGGGGGATTTACAATGAGCAGTTCTTC.

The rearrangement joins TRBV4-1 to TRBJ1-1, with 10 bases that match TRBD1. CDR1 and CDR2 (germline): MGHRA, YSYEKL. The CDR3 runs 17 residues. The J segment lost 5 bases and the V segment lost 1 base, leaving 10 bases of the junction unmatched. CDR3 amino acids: CASSQGQGARVLTEAFF. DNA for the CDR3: TGCGCCAGCAGCCAAGGACAGGGGGCGCGAGTTTTAACTGAAGCTTTCTTT.

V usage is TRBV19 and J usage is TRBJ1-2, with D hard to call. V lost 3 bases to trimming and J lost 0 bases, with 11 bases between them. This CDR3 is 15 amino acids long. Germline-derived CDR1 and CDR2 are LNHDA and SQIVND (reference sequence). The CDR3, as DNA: TGTGCCAGTAGTATGGGAGGAGGGCCTAACTATGGCTACACCTTC. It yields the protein CASSMGGGPNYGYTF. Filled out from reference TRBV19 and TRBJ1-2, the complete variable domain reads DGGITQSPKYLFRKEGQNVTLSCEQNLNHDAMYWYRQDPGQGLRLIYYSQIVNDFQKGDIAEGYSVSREKKESFPLTVTSAQKNPTAFYLCASSMGGGPNYGYTFGSGTRLTVV.

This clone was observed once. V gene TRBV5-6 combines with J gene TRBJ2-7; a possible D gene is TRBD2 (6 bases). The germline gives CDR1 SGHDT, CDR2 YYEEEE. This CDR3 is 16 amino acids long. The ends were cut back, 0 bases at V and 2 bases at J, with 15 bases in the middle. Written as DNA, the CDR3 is TGTGCCAGCAGCTTGGGGCTGGGGGGAACGGCCTACGAGCAGTACTTC. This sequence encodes CASSLGLGGTAYEQYF.